This entry lists 14 T cell receptor beta chains sequenced from one sample in a study of Graves' ophthalmopathy and Graves' hyperthyroidism. Amplified material comprised TCR beta CDR3 regions derived from RNA transcripts. HTBI primers were employed in first-round RT-PCR, then a second-round multiplex PCR followed. MiXCR, run by TCRdb on the multiplex PCR reads, gives a single entry per CDR3 protein. This table holds 350,000 to 450,000 distinct CDR3 sequences, 15% to 20% found once. Sequenced: peripheral blood. These receptors were taken from a woman aged 18-35 years with Graves' ophthalmopathy.

This clonotype was recorded many times. This sequence joins TRBV29-1 and TRBJ2-7, with 8 bases lining up with TRBD1. Germline CDR1 is SQVTM and CDR2 is ANQGSEA. Trimming removed 0 bases from V and 3 bases from J; junction bases left unmatched: 7. The CDR3 is made up of 15 amino acids. The CDR3 loop is CSVEDPQGANYEQYF. CDR3 in DNA: TGCAGCGTTGAAGATCCGCAGGGGGCGAACTACGAGCAGTACTTC.

This clonotype has at least ten counts. The rearrangement uses TRBV10-3 and TRBJ2-7; possible D gene TRBD2, 7 bases. The CDR3 has 12 residues. Germline V gives CDR1 ENHRY, CDR2 SYGVKD. V shed 0 bases and J shed 13 bases, with 13 bases lying between them. CDR3 in amino acids: CAISESRGGIYF. The CDR3 nucleotides are TGTGCCATCAGTGAGTCGAGGGGGGGGATTTACTTC.

This clonotype occurred many times. The chain recombines TRBV6-2 or TRBV6-3 with TRBJ1-2; no clear D. The V and J ends lost 0 bases and 4 bases respectively, with 18 bases between them. This CDR3 region has 17 residues. From germline, CDR1 is MNHEY and CDR2 SVGEGT. The CDR3 sequence: CASSYSSRTVSLYGYTF. Here the CDR3 DNA reads TGTGCCAGCAGTTACTCGTCTAGAACAGTTTCTCTCTATGGCTACACCTTC.

This chain connects TRBV28 to TRBJ1-5; the D gene is possibly TRBD1 (5 bases). Germline lookup yields CDR1 MDHEN and CDR2 SYDVKM. V was pared by 1 base and J by 7 bases, with 11 bases between. The CDR3 totals 14 residues. CDR3 sequence: CASSLSRAPQPQHF. CDR3 DNA: TGTGCCAGCAGTTTATCCAGGGCGCCGCAGCCCCAGCATTTT.

Ten or more counts support this clonotype. J is TRBJ2-7 and V is TRBV6-2 or TRBV6-3, with a weak D call TRBD2 (6 bases). V dropped 6 bases and J dropped 4 bases, with 13 bases sitting between them. Looked up from germline, CDR1 is MNHEY and CDR2 is SVGEGT. The CDR3 totals 13 residues. CDR3 sequence (DNA): TGTGCCAGCAGATGGAGGGCCTCGTACGAGCAGTACTTC. It yields the protein CASRWRASYEQYF.

The chain joins TRBV6-5 to TRBJ2-7; possibly TRBD1 for D (5 bases). The CDR3 is 14 residues long. CDR1 and CDR2 (germline): MNHEY, SVGAGI. With 2 bases removed from V and 0 bases from J, the gap between germline ends came to 8 bases. Here the CDR3 reads CASSYAGRSYEQYF. The CDR3 DNA sequence: TGTGCCAGCAGTTACGCAGGGCGCTCCTACGAGCAGTACTTC.

This clonotype was recorded at least ten times. The V and J genes are TRBV6-2 or TRBV6-3 and TRBJ2-2, with D maybe TRBD2 (5 bases). V dropped 4 bases and J dropped 5 bases, with 14 bases sitting between them. Germline CDR1 MNHEY, CDR2 SVGEGT. The CDR3 is made up of 15 amino acids. The CDR3 region is CASSWSLEVTGELFF. The CDR3 DNA reads TGTGCCAGCAGTTGGTCACTAGAAGTGACCGGGGAGCTGTTTTTT.

This clonotype was recorded many times. The chain employs TRBV25-1 and TRBJ1-2; D ambiguous. Trimming shortened V by 6 bases and J by 3 bases, and 14 bases separated the two germline ends. Per the germline V gene, CDR1 is MGHDK and CDR2 is SYGVNS. This CDR3 comprises 14 residues. This chain's CDR3 is CASSPWEGHYGYTF. In nucleotides, the CDR3 is TGTGCCAGCAGCCCCTGGGAAGGGCACTATGGCTACACCTTC.

This clonotype has ten or more counts. The V and J genes are TRBV29-1 and TRBJ2-7, with D possibly being TRBD1 or TRBD2 (6 bases each). CDR3 length equals 13 residues. V lost 6 bases to trimming and J lost 9 bases, with 21 bases between them. Germline assignment: CDR1 SQVTM and CDR2 ANQGSEA. As DNA, the CDR3 is TGCAGCGTCGCACCATCGATGGGGGGCGTGCAGTACTTC. Translation: CSVAPSMGGVQYF.

This clonotype appeared many times. The rearrangement joins TRBV12-3 or TRBV12-4 to TRBJ1-2; D may be TRBD1 (6 bases). The ends were cut back, 3 bases at V and 6 bases at J, with 11 bases in the middle. The CDR3 is 13 residues long. The CDR3 coding sequence is TGTGCCAGCAGTTTGTCCGGGGGCCATGGCTACACCTTC. The encoded protein is CASSLSGGHGYTF.

This clonotype was seen repeatedly, ten times or more. The rearrangement links TRBV30 to TRBJ1-6, with a tentative D call TRBD1 (5 bases). CDR3 length: 14 amino acids. Germline assignment: CDR1 GTSNPN and CDR2 SVGIG (reference sequence). With 2 bases removed from V and 9 bases from J, the gap between germline ends came to 14 bases. The CDR3 region is CAWSPRRGSSPLHF. The CDR3 DNA sequence: TGTGCCTGGAGTCCCCGAAGGGGAAGTTCACCCCTCCACTTT.

In this sample, this clonotype turned up many times. This chain uses TRBV29-1 with TRBJ2-5; 9 positions agree with TRBD1. Germline-derived CDR1 and CDR2 are SQVTM and ANQGSEA. With 7 bases clipped from V and 9 bases from J, the junction kept 12 bases outside the gene matches. The CDR3 runs 13 residues. The CDR3 reads CSAQTGGLGAQYF. The CDR3 DNA follows: TGCAGCGCACAGACAGGGGGTCTGGGGGCCCAGTACTTC.

This clonotype was seen at least ten times. This sequence joins TRBV24-1 and TRBJ2-5; the D call may be TRBD1 or TRBD2 (5 bases each). This CDR3 is built from 13 residues. Germline V gene sequence: CDR1 KGHDR, CDR2 SFDVKD. V lost 4 bases to trimming and J lost 4 bases, with 9 bases between them. As DNA, the CDR3 is TGTGCCACCAGTGACTGGGGGAGAGAGACCCAGTACTTC. Encoded protein: CATSDWGRETQYF.

Many counts were recorded for this clonotype. The J gene is TRBJ1-2, the V gene TRBV20-1; tentative D call: TRBD1 (6 bases). The CDR3 is 12 amino acids. The germline V and J ends were trimmed by 6 bases and 8 bases, with 16 bases remaining between them. Germline loops: CDR1 DFQATT, CDR2 SNEGSKA (reference sequence). As DNA, the CDR3 is TGCAGTGCACCTCGGACAGCCTTGGGCTACACCTTC. It encodes CSAPRTALGYTF.